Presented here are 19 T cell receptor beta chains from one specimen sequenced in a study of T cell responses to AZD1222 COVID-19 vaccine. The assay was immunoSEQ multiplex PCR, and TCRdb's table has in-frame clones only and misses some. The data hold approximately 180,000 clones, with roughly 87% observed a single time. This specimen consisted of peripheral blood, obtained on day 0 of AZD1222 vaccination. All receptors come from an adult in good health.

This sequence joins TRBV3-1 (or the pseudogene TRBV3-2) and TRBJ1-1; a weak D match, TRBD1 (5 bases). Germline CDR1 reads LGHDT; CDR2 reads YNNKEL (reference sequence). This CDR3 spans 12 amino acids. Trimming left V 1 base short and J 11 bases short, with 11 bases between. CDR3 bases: TGTGCCAGCAGCCAAGGTACGGGGCCGGCTTTCTTT. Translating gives CASSQGTGPAFF.

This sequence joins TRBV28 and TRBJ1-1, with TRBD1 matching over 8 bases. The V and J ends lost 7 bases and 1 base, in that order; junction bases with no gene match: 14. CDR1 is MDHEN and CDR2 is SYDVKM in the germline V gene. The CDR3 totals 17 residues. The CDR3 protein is CASNLVAGGRKNTEAFF. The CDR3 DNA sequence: TGTGCCAGCAATCTAGTAGCAGGGGGCAGAAAGAACACTGAAGCTTTCTTT.

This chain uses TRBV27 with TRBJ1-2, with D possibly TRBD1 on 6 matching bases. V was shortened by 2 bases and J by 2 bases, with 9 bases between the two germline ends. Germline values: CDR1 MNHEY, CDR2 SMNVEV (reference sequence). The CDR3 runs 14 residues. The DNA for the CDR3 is TGTGCCAGCAGTTTAGGTGGGGGCAACTATGGCTACACCTTC. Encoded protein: CASSLGGGNYGYTF.

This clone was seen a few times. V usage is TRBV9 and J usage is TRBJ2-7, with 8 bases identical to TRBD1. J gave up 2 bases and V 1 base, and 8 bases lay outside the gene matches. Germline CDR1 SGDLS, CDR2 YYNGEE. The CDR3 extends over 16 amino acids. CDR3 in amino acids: CASSVSTGTGAYEQYF. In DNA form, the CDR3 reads TGTGCCAGCAGCGTATCCACGGGGACAGGAGCCTACGAGCAGTACTTC.

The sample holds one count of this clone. This CDR3 reads CASSTRSGPSRGDEQFF. DNA for the CDR3: TGCGCCAGCAGCACCCGGTCCGGGCCATCTAGGGGGGATGAGCAGTTCTTC. This chain uses TRBV4-1 with TRBJ2-1, with D perhaps assigned TRBD1 or TRBD2 (6 bases each). Germline CDR1 and CDR2: MGHRA and YSYEKL. CDR3 length equals 17 residues. V was shortened by 5 bases and J by 8 bases, with 25 bases between the two germline ends.

The CDR3 loop reads CAWSTGLAGYEQYF. The CDR3 nucleotides read TGTGCCTGGAGTACGGGACTAGCGGGATACGAGCAGTACTTC. The chain has TRBV30 and TRBJ2-7; 13 positions match TRBD2. Germline lookup yields CDR1 GTSNPN and CDR2 SVGIG (reference sequence). J was trimmed by 4 bases and V by 2 bases; bases with no gene match: 2. The CDR3 runs to 14 residues.

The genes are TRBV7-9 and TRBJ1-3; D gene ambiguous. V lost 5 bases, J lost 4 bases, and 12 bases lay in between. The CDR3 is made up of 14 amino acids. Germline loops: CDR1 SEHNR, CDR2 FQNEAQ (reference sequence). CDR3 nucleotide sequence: TGTGCCAGCAGCCCTCTGGTGGTCGGAAACACCATATATTTT. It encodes CASSPLVVGNTIYF. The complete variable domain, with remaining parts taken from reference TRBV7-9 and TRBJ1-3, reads DTGVSQNPRHKITKRGQNVTFRCDPISEHNRLYWYRQTLGQGPEFLTYFQNEAQLEKSRLLSDRFSAERPKGSFSTLEIQRTEQGDSAMYLCASSPLVVGNTIYFGEGSWLTVV.

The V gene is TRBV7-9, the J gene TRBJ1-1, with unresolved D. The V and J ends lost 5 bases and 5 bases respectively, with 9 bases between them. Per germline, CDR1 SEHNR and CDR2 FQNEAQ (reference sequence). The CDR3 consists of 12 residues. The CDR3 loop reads CASSRASTEAFF. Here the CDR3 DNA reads TGTGCCAGCAGCCGGGCCTCGACTGAAGCTTTCTTT.

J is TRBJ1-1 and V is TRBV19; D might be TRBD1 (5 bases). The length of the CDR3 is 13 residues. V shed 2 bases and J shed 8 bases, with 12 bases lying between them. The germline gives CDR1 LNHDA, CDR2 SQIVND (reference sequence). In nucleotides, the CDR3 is TGTGCCAGTAGTATATGGGGCCAGGTGGAAGCTTTCTTT. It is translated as CASSIWGQVEAFF.

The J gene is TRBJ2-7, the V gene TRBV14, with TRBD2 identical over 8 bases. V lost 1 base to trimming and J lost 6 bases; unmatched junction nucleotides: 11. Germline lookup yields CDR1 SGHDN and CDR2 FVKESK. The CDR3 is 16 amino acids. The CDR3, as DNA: TGTGCCAGCAGCCAAGTCGCGGGGACTAGTTACCTCGAGCAGTACTTC. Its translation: CASSQVAGTSYLEQYF.

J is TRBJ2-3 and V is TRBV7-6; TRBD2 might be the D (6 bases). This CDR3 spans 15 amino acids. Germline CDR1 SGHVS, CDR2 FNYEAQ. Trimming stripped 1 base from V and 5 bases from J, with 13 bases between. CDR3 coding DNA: TGTGCCAGCAGCTTAGTGGGGGGAGCGGGAGATACGCAGTATTTT. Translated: CASSLVGGAGDTQYF. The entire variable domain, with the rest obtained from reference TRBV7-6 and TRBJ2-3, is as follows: GAGVSQSPRYKVTKRGQDVALRCDPISGHVSLYWYRQALGQGPEFLTYFNYEAQQDKSGLPNDRFSAERPEGSISTLTIQRTEQRDSAMYRCASSLVGGAGDTQYFGPGTRLTVL.

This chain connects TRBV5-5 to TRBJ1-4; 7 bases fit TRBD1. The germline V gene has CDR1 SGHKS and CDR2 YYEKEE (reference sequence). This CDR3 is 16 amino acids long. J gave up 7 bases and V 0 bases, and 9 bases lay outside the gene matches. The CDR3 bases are TGTGCCAGCAGCTTGGGTGCGGGACAGAGGAGTGAAAAACTGTTTTTT. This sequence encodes CASSLGAGQRSEKLFF.

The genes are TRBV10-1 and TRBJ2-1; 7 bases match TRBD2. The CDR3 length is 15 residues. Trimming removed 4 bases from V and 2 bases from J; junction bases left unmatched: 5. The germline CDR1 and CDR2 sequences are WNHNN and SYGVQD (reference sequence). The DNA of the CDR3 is TGCGCCAGCAGTGTTAGCGGGTACACCTACAATGAGCAGTTCTTC. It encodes CASSVSGYTYNEQFF.

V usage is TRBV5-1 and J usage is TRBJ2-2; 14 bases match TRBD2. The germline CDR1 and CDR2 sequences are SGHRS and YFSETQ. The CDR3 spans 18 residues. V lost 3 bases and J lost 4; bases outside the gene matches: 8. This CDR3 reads CASSSRLAGGPSTGELFF. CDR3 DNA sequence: TGCGCCAGCAGCTCCCGACTAGCGGGAGGGCCGAGCACCGGGGAGCTGTTTTTT.

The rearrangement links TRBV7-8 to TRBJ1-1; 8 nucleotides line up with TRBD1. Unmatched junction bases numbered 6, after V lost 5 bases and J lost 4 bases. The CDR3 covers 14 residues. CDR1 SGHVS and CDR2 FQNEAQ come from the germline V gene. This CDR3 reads CASSEGQVGTEAFF. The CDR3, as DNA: TGTGCCAGCAGCGAGGGACAGGTGGGCACTGAAGCTTTCTTT.

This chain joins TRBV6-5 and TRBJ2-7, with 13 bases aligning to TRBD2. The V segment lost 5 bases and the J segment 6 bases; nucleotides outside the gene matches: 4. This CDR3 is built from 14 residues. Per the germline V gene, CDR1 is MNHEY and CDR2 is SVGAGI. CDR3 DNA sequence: TGTGCCAGCAGTAGGGGACTAGCGGGATTCGAGCAGTACTTC. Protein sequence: CASSRGLAGFEQYF.

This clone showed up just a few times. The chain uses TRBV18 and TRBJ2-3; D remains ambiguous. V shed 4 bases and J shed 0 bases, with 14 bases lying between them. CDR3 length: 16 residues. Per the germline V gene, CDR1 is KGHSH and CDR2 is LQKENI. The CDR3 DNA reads TGTGCCAGCTCACTTTCTCGACTCGGGAGCACAGATACGCAGTATTTT. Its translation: CASSLSRLGSTDTQYF.

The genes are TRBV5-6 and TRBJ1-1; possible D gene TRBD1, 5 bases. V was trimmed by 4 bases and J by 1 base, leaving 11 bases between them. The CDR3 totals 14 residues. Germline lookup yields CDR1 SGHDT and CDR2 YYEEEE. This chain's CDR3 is CASSPYGGNTEAFF. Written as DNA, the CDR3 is TGTGCCAGCAGCCCCTACGGGGGGAACACTGAAGCTTTCTTT. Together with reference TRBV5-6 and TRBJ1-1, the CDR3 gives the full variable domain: DAGVTQSPTHLIKTRGQQVTLRCSPKSGHDTVSWYQQALGQGPQFIFQYYEEEERQRGNFPDRFSGHQFPNYSSELNVNALLLGDSALYLCASSPYGGNTEAFFGQGTRLTVV.

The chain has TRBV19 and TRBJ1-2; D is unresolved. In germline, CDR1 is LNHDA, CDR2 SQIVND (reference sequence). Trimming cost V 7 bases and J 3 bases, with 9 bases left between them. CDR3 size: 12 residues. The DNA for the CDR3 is TGTGCCAGTATTGGGAACCACTATGGCTACACCTTC. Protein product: CASIGNHYGYTF.